This T cell receptor beta chain is from a study of neurological immune-mediated disorders. Study-wide findings and caveats: HTLV-1-associated myelopathy displayed the greatest TCR clonal expansion, and multiple sclerosis exhibited the smallest, lower than that of healthy controls.

Time point described: longitudinal time-point 3. Unsorted libraries were prepared from 2 million PBMCs held at -80 C. The CDR3 sequence is 17 residues long. Germline assignment: CDR1 SGHDT and CDR2 YYEEEE. The V end lost 1 base, the J end lost 7 bases, and 20 bases lay between the germline ends. This clonotype was recorded at least ten times. No antigen is known for it. TCRdb called the 5' RACE reads again in MiXCR, with one record for every CDR3 protein. Altogether some 43,000 distinct CDR3 sequences are present, roughly an eighth being singletons, with the ten largest covering roughly 10%. This chain joins TRBV5-6 and TRBJ1-4; TRBD1 might be the D (6 bases). Input material: PBMCs. The receptor's source is a male donor with HTLV-1-associated myelopathy (HAM/TSP). The CDR3 reads CASSLSLGGGRSEKLFF. CDR3 DNA sequence: TGTGCCAGCAGCTTGTCCCTCGGCGGGGGGCGAAGTGAAAAACTGTTTTTT. The full variable domain, completed using reference TRBV5-6 and TRBJ1-4, is DAGVTQSPTHLIKTRGQQVTLRCSPKSGHDTVSWYQQALGQGPQFIFQYYEEEERQRGNFPDRFSGHQFPNYSSELNVNALLLGDSALYLCASSLSLGGGRSEKLFFGSGTQLSVL.